This T cell receptor beta chain was identified in a study of control samples from healthy donors and cancer patients. This clone is medium-sized within its sample. The table came from immunoSEQ multiplex PCR; TCRdb's copy has only in-frame clones and leaves some out. The table includes about 96,000 clones, 93% detected once. CDR1 is SGHNT, CDR2 YYREEE, per germline (reference sequence). Deletions cut 0 bases from V and 7 bases from J, with 6 bases between. CDR3 length: 12 residues. This receptor was identified in a man aged 18 to 29 in good health. The source material was blood. The chain links TRBV5-4 to TRBJ2-3, with D unresolved. The CDR3 loop is CASSLEQNTQYF. The CDR3 DNA follows: TGTGCCAGCAGCTTGGAGCAGAATACGCAGTATTTT.